The sequence of this TCR beta chain was determined in a study of blood T cell repertoires in COVID-19. About the research overall: Specimens from acute and convalescent COVID-19 originated in the United States, Italy and Spain. PBMCs, B-cell-depleted T cells, or T cells provided the cDNA or gDNA that made up the material.

Trimming stripped 7 bases from V and 0 bases from J, with 17 bases between. The CDR3 is made up of 15 amino acids. Germline V gene sequence: CDR1 SQVTM, CDR2 ANQGSEA. Per the study methods: Amplification from reference gene primers served as the basis for estimated nucleated cell counts. Measured with immunoSEQ multiplex PCR; TCRdb has only the in-frame clones, and not every one. V and J calls and clone size follow that table, whereas D and trimming were derived from the DNA. Of a few hundred thousand clones listed, less than 85% are singletons. The rearrangement links TRBV29-1 to TRBJ2-3; tentative D call: TRBD1 (6 bases). Material: peripheral blood. The source of this sequence is a man aged 60-69 years who had recovered from COVID-19. CDR3 loop: CSESQGFSSTDTQYF. CDR3 nucleotides: TGCAGCGAATCACAGGGTTTCAGTAGCACAGATACGCAGTATTTT.